These 10 T cell receptor beta chains share one sample of origin, sequenced in a study of a mutant IDH1 vaccine in newly diagnosed glioma. Specified time point: baseline, week 1 (first vaccination visit). The treatment is: pre-vaccination baseline after standard-of-care therapy. TCRdb's copy holds only in-frame clones and misses some; the assay was immunoSEQ multiplex PCR. The data hold tens of thousands of clones, with roughly nine tenths observed a single time. Specimen: PBMCs, collected from a glioma patient treated with radiotherapy, temozolomide or both. The receptor source for this set is a woman in her forties with glioma.

The chain carries TRBV19 and TRBJ2-1; D not certain. Trimming took 1 base from V and 8 from J, leaving 12 bases between them. CDR1 is LNHDA, CDR2 SQIVND, per germline (reference sequence). CDR3 size: 14 residues. The CDR3 is CASSIGRVFHEQFF. The CDR3 nucleotides read TGTGCCAGTAGTATAGGAAGGGTTTTCCATGAGCAGTTCTTC.

The chain couples TRBV10-2 to TRBJ1-1; D may be TRBD1 (5 bases). V lost 7 bases, J lost 7 bases, and 16 bases lay in between. Per germline, CDR1 WSHSY and CDR2 SAAADI. The CDR3 is made up of 13 amino acids. CDR3 loop: CASTTPGFVEAFF. CDR3 DNA: TGCGCCAGCACAACCCCAGGGTTCGTTGAAGCTTTCTTT.

For this clone: The DNA is left out, because the CDR3 cannot be placed on it with certainty; the CDR3 is given as TCRdb lists it. The chain recombines TRBV29-1 with TRBJ2-1; no check of the table's D call, TRBD1, against the DNA was made. Germline CDR1 is SQVTM and CDR2 is ANQGSEA. The CDR3 has 11 residues if both end residues are counted. This chain's CDR3 is CSVGTGIMEFF.

This clone showed up just once. The rearrangement links TRBV2 to TRBJ2-2; perhaps TRBD1 as D (5 bases). Germline V gives CDR1 SNHLY, CDR2 FYNNEI. CDR3 length equals 14 residues. The germline V and J ends were trimmed by 6 bases and 1 base, with 9 bases remaining between them. The CDR3 sequence: CASSGRGNTGELFF. CDR3 coding DNA: TGTGCCAGCAGCGGAAGGGGGAACACCGGGGAGCTGTTTTTT.

This clone has a handful of counts. J is TRBJ1-3 and V is TRBV18; D is ambiguous. This CDR3 has 14 amino acids. Trimming removed 6 bases at V and 0 bases at J, with 9 bases between. Germline CDR1 and CDR2: KGHSH and LQKENI. The CDR3 loop reads CASSTGHSGNTIYF. The CDR3 DNA reads TGTGCCAGCTCGACGGGCCACTCTGGAAACACCATATATTTT.

The chain joins TRBV15 to TRBJ2-6; D tentatively reads TRBD1 or TRBD2 (5 bases each). The CDR3 contains 15 residues. Germline CDR1 is LNHNV and CDR2 is YYDKDF (reference sequence). V was trimmed by 8 bases and J by 0 bases, leaving 11 bases between them. The CDR3 coding sequence is TGTGCCACCGGGACGGGAAGCTCTGGGGCCAACGTCCTGACTTTC. The encoded protein is CATGTGSSGANVLTF.

This sequence joins TRBV5-1 and TRBJ2-7; D gene unclear. V gave up 10 bases and J gave up 3 bases, with 14 bases separating them. Germline CDR1 SGHRS, CDR2 YFSETQ. This CDR3 spans 12 amino acids. CDR3 DNA sequence: TGCGCCCGCAACTTTGCCTTCTACGAGCAGTACTTC. Its translation is CARNFAFYEQYF.

V gene TRBV4-1 combines with J gene TRBJ2-2; D is unresolved. Germline CDR1 and CDR2: MGHRA and YSYEKL. V dropped 4 bases and J dropped 5 bases, with 2 bases sitting between them. The CDR3 sequence is 11 residues long. The CDR3 here is CASSRTGELFF. The CDR3 DNA sequence: TGCGCCAGCAGCCGAACCGGGGAGCTGTTTTTT.

V usage is TRBV5-1 and J usage is TRBJ2-7; D gene unclear. The CDR3 is made up of 14 amino acids. Germline lookup yields CDR1 SGHRS and CDR2 YFSETQ. V lost 0 bases, J lost 4 bases, and 11 bases lay in between. The CDR3 nucleotides read TGCGCCAGCAGCTTGGCTCTTCAGGATTACGAGCAGTACTTC. This sequence encodes CASSLALQDYEQYF.

The chain combines TRBV27 with TRBJ2-7; D perhaps matches TRBD1 (6 bases). The CDR3 is made up of 13 amino acids. Germline V gene sequence: CDR1 MNHEY, CDR2 SMNVEV (reference sequence). Trimming took 5 bases from V and 6 from J, leaving 14 bases between them. The CDR3 DNA reads TGTGCCAGCAGTCCCAGGACAGTTTCCGAGCAGTACTTC. Translation: CASSPRTVSEQYF.